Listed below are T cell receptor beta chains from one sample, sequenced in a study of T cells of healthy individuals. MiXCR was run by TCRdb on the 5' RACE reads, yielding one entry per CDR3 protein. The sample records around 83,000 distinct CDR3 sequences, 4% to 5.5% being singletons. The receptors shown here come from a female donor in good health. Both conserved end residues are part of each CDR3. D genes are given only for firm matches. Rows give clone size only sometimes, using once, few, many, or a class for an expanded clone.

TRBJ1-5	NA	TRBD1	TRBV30	CAWSPGTGAPFNQPQHF	TGTGCCTGGAGTCCCGGGACAGGAGCTCCATTCAATCAGCCCCAGCATTTT
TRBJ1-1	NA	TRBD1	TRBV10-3	CAIKGGPSIEDPGQGDEAFF	TGTGCCATCAAGGGGGGGCCATCAATAGAAGATCCGGGACAGGGGGACGAAGCTTTCTTT
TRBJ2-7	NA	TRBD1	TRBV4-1	CASSQVNRGPYEQYF	TGCGCCAGCAGCCAAGTTAACAGGGGGCCCTACGAGCAGTACTTC
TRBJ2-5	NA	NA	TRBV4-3	CASSQVGRTQETQYF	TGCGCCAGCAGCCAAGTAGGCAGGACACAAGAGACCCAGTACTTC
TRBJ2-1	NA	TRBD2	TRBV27	CASSPRGSGRRDEQFF	TGTGCCAGCAGTCCCCGGGGAAGCGGGAGGAGGGATGAGCAGTTCTTC
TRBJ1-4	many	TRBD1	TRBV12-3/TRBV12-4	CASSLRTGGIEKLFF	TGTGCCAGCAGTTTGAGGACAGGGGGCATCGAAAAACTGTTTTTT
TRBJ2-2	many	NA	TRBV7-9	CASSLQAAETGELFF	TGTGCCAGCAGCCTACAGGCGGCGGAGACCGGGGAGCTGTTTTTT
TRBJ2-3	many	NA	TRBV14	CASSPFAELSTDTQYF	TGTGCCAGCAGCCCGTTTGCGGAGCTTAGCACAGATACGCAGTATTTT
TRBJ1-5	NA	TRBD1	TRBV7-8	CASSFGRGREPQHF	TGTGCCAGCAGCTTTGGCAGGGGGAGAGAGCCCCAGCATTTT
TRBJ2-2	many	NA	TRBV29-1	CSVGRNANTGELFF	TGCAGCGTTGGGAGGAACGCGAACACCGGGGAGCTGTTTTTT
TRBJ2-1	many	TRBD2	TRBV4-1	CASSRSGDLAGNNEQFF	TGCGCCAGCAGCCGCAGTGGCGATCTAGCGGGTAACAATGAGCAGTTCTTC